Following are 29 T cell receptor beta chains from one sample sequenced in a study of spatial heterogeneity in lung cancer. Study-wide points: Tumor mutation count correlated with how many alpha and beta TCRs expanded intratumorally.

As to time point: sample taken at primary tumor resection. From the 5' RACE reads, TCRdb called clonotypes with MiXCR, one entry per CDR3 protein. This table has about 9,800 distinct CDR3 sequences, about 6.3% appearing once. No antigen has been identified for these receptors. The sample in question was lung tumor tissue, obtained at surgery. The receptor source for this set is a male donor with early-stage non-small cell lung cancer.

This clonotype was seen a few times. V usage is TRBV5-1 and J usage is TRBJ2-2; 11 positions agree with TRBD2. There are 18 residues in the CDR3. In germline, CDR1 is SGHRS, CDR2 YFSETQ. Germline trimming cut 1 base from V and 0 bases from J; bases unmatched to any gene: 5. The CDR3 DNA is TGCGCCAGCAGCTTGAAACTAGCGGGGGACTCGAACACCGGGGAGCTGTTTTTT. Its translation: CASSLKLAGDSNTGELFF.

This clonotype was seen ten or more times. The chain carries TRBV27 and TRBJ1-6; D not certain. V was cut by 7 bases and J by 1 base, with 5 bases left in between. The length of the CDR3 is 13 residues. The germline CDR1 and CDR2 sequences are MNHEY and SMNVEV (reference sequence). In DNA form, the CDR3 reads TGTGCCAGCAAAGGTTCCTATAATTCACCCCTCCACTTT. Translation gives CASKGSYNSPLHF.

This clonotype was found many times. The V call is TRBV28, the J call TRBJ1-2; D remains ambiguous. Trimming removed 5 bases from V and 8 bases from J, with 21 bases in between. The CDR3 runs to 15 residues. In germline, CDR1 is MDHEN, CDR2 SYDVKM. CDR3 nucleotide sequence: TGTGCCAGCAGTCCTACGACTGGGATAATTTGGGGCTACACCTTC. This codes for CASSPTTGIIWGYTF.

This clonotype has at least ten counts. This rearrangement joins TRBV6-1 to TRBJ1-1, with D possibly being TRBD1 (5 bases). Germline V CDR1 and CDR2: MNHNS, SASEGT. The CDR3 is 14 residues long. V dropped 6 bases and J dropped 2 bases, with 13 bases sitting between them. The CDR3 spells CASSQPTDNTEAFF. The CDR3 coding sequence is TGTGCCAGCAGCCAACCGACAGACAACACTGAAGCTTTCTTT.

Judged by abundance, this clonotype is medium-sized (0.01 to 0.1%). The rearrangement joins TRBV7-2 to TRBJ2-3, with a weak D call TRBD2 (6 bases). This CDR3 comprises 15 residues. V lost 3 bases and J 0 bases, leaving 10 bases between the germline ends. Germline V gene data show CDR1 as SGHTA and CDR2 as FQGNSA. The CDR3 region has the DNA TGTGCCAGCAGCTTGGAGGGTCACAGCACAGATACGCAGTATTTT. Protein: CASSLEGHSTDTQYF.

This clonotype came up many times. The rearrangement uses TRBV19 and TRBJ2-6, with D perhaps matching TRBD1 or TRBD2 (5 bases each). The CDR3 runs to 15 residues. CDR1 LNHDA and CDR2 SQIVND come from the germline V gene (reference sequence). Trimming removed 3 bases from V and 4 bases from J, with 10 bases in between. The CDR3 DNA is TGTGCCAGTAGTATTGCCGGGACCGGGGCCAACGTCCTGACTTTC. The encoded protein is CASSIAGTGANVLTF.

This clonotype has only a few counts. The chain combines TRBV6-1 with TRBJ1-5, with D tentatively TRBD1 (5 bases). Between the trimmed V and J ends, which lost 8 bases and 3 bases, there was a span of 14 bases. The CDR3 sequence is 14 residues long. Germline V gene data show CDR1 as MNHNS and CDR2 as SASEGT. For the CDR3, the DNA is TGTGCCAGCGGGATCAGGGAGATCAATCAGCCCCAGCATTTT. This sequence encodes CASGIREINQPQHF.

The chain has TRBV29-1 and TRBJ1-1; D unresolved. The germline gives CDR1 SQVTM, CDR2 ANQGSEA. Trimming shortened V by 7 bases and J by 1 base, and 13 bases separated the two germline ends. The CDR3 totals 13 residues. CDR3 sequence reads: CSGNVPANTEAFF. The CDR3 DNA follows: TGCAGCGGTAATGTACCCGCGAACACTGAAGCTTTCTTT.

This clonotype is deemed medium-sized. The chain joins TRBV24-1 to TRBJ2-2, with D hard to call. V was trimmed by 2 bases and J by 6 bases, leaving 12 bases between them. CDR1 and CDR2 (germline): KGHDR, SFDVKD. This CDR3 spans 15 amino acids. CDR3 in DNA: TGTGCCACCAGTGATTCCGGGTGGATCGCCGGGGAGCTGTTTTTT. Its protein is CATSDSGWIAGELFF.

This clonotype was recorded at least ten times. The chain uses TRBV29-1 and TRBJ2-5; 8 bases line up with TRBD1. V lost 4 bases to trimming and J lost 5 bases; unmatched junction nucleotides: 9. This CDR3 has 14 amino acids. The germline gives CDR1 SQVTM, CDR2 ANQGSEA. CDR3 DNA: TGCAGCGTTGGACGGACAGGGAACGCTGAGACCCAGTACTTC. It is translated as CSVGRTGNAETQYF.

The chain carries TRBV18 and TRBJ1-1; 8 nucleotides align to TRBD1. The V and J ends lost 2 bases and 4 bases, in that order; junction bases with no gene match: 6. The germline V gene encodes CDR1 KGHSH and CDR2 LQKENI. The CDR3 totals 15 residues. The CDR3 sequence is CASSPALQGATEAFF. CDR3 coding DNA: TGTGCCAGCTCACCAGCCCTTCAGGGGGCCACTGAAGCTTTCTTT.

This clonotype has ten or more counts. The V and J genes are TRBV20-1 and TRBJ2-7; tentatively, D is TRBD1 or TRBD2 (5 bases each). The CDR3 covers 17 residues. Germline CDR1 and CDR2: DFQATT and SNEGSKA (reference sequence). Trimming left V 6 bases short and J 5 bases short, with 29 bases between. CDR3 in DNA: TGCAGTGCAAAATCCCTGGACTCGCGGGTCACAGGTCACGAGCAGTACTTC. Translation gives CSAKSLDSRVTGHEQYF.

The sample holds many counts of this clonotype. The CDR3 DNA follows: TGCGCCAGCAGCTTGGGTGGGGCAGGGGCCACAGATACGCAGTATTTT. Its translation: CASSLGGAGATDTQYF. The V call is TRBV5-1, the J call TRBJ2-3, with D possibly matching TRBD1 (6 bases). From germline, CDR1 is SGHRS and CDR2 YFSETQ. This CDR3 comprises 16 residues. V shed 0 bases and J shed 2 bases, with 13 bases lying between them.

This clonotype is medium-sized within its sample. The chain uses TRBV20-1 and TRBJ1-1; D is perhaps TRBD1 (5 bases). The ends were cut back, 0 bases at V and 3 bases at J, with 14 bases in the middle. Germline lookup yields CDR1 DFQATT and CDR2 SNEGSKA (reference sequence). This CDR3 region has 15 residues. CDR3 amino acids: CSARDAGLEHTEAFF. CDR3 nucleotide sequence: TGCAGTGCTAGAGACGCAGGGCTAGAGCACACTGAAGCTTTCTTT.

The rearrangement links TRBV7-3 to TRBJ2-3; TRBD2 aligns across 11 bases. The CDR3 is made up of 15 amino acids. Per germline, CDR1 SGHTA and CDR2 FQGTGA. V was pared by 5 bases and J by 6 bases, with 7 bases of the junction left unmatched. CDR3: CASSPLAGAWDTQYF. In nucleotides, the CDR3 is TGTGCCAGCAGCCCACTAGCGGGAGCTTGGGATACGCAGTATTTT. Supplemented by reference TRBV7-3 and TRBJ2-3, the full variable domain reads GAGVSQTPSNKVTEKGKYVELRCDPISGHTALYWYRQSLGQGPEFLIYFQGTGAADDSGLPNDRFFAVRPEGSVSTLKIQRTERGDSAVYLCASSPLAGAWDTQYFGPGTRLTVL.

At least ten counts were recorded for this clonotype. The chain employs TRBV2 and TRBJ2-1; D possibly corresponds to TRBD1 (6 bases). The germline V gene has CDR1 SNHLY and CDR2 FYNNEI. Trimming stripped 7 bases from V and 9 bases from J, with 13 bases between. CDR3 length equals 12 residues. The CDR3 DNA reads TGTGCCAGCAAGCAGGGGTATACTGAGCAGTTCTTC. This translates into CASKQGYTEQFF.

This clonotype qualifies as medium-sized (0.01 to 0.1%). The chain links TRBV5-1 to TRBJ1-1; 9 nucleotides align to TRBD1. The V segment lost 7 bases and the J segment 2 bases; nucleotides outside the gene matches: 6. This CDR3 has 14 residues. The germline V gene has CDR1 SGHRS and CDR2 YFSETQ. CDR3 DNA sequence: TGCGCCAGCGGGGGGGGACAGGGAAACACTGAAGCTTTCTTT. This codes for CASGGGQGNTEAFF.

This clonotype counts as medium-sized. The chain carries TRBV6-6 and TRBJ1-2; no firm D call. Germline V lookup: CDR1 MNHNY, CDR2 SVGAGI (reference sequence). This CDR3 has 14 amino acids. Trimming left V 7 bases short and J 2 bases short, with 14 bases between. CDR3 sequence (DNA): TGTGCCAGCACCGTTCGGACTGCAAACTATGGCTACACCTTC. Amino acid sequence: CASTVRTANYGYTF.

This clonotype came up many times. The J gene is TRBJ1-6, the V gene TRBV6-1, with 9 bases lining up with TRBD1. The CDR3 loop spans 14 amino acids. Germline V lookup: CDR1 MNHNS, CDR2 SASEGT. Germline trimming cut 6 bases from V and 9 bases from J; bases unmatched to any gene: 6. The CDR3 DNA reads as TGTGCCAGCAGGCCCCAGACAGGGGGTTCACCCCTCCACTTT. Residues: CASRPQTGGSPLHF.

This clonotype occurred many times. The chain recombines TRBV9 with TRBJ2-2; a weak D match, TRBD2 (6 bases). V lost 6 bases and J lost 6, with 12 bases in between. In germline, CDR1 is SGDLS, CDR2 YYNGEE. The CDR3 is made up of 13 amino acids. CDR3 bases: TGTGCCAGCAACCCGGGGGTCCCCGGGGAGCTGTTTTTT. Translation gives CASNPGVPGELFF.

This clonotype was recorded at least ten times. The gene calls are TRBV28 and TRBJ1-1; 8 bases line up with TRBD1. This CDR3 comprises 15 residues. Germline CDR1 is MDHEN and CDR2 is SYDVKM. J lost 4 bases, V lost 6 bases, and 10 bases had no gene match. The DNA for the CDR3 is TGTGCCAGCAGCTTAGGACAGGGCTTTCGCACTGAAGCTTTCTTT. Its protein product is CASSLGQGFRTEAFF. The complete variable domain, with remaining parts taken from reference TRBV28 and TRBJ1-1, reads DVKVTQSSRYLVKRTGEKVFLECVQDMDHENMFWYRQDPGLGLRLIYFSYDVKMKEKGDIPEGYSVSREKKERFSLILESASTNQTSMYLCASSLGQGFRTEAFFGQGTRLTVV.

This clonotype has a count of ten or more. The chain couples TRBV12-3 or TRBV12-4 to TRBJ2-5; the D gene is possibly TRBD1 (5 bases). The CDR3 is 14 amino acids. The V end lost 5 bases, the J end lost 4 bases, and 14 bases lay between the germline ends. As DNA, the CDR3 is TGTGCCAGCAGTATTCGACAGAACTCAGAGACCCAGTACTTC. Translating it yields CASSIRQNSETQYF.

CDR3 sequence reads: CASSADRASNTGELFF. DNA for the CDR3: TGTGCCAGCAGCGCCGACAGGGCTTCGAACACCGGGGAGCTGTTTTTT. V is TRBV9 and J is TRBJ2-2, with 7 bases that match TRBD1. The V gene's germline CDR1 is SGDLS and CDR2 YYNGEE. CDR3 size: 16 residues. V was clipped by 3 bases and J by 0 bases; unmatched bases: 5.

This clonotype was seen repeatedly, ten times or more. The chain is built from TRBV6-1 and TRBJ2-7, with TRBD2 matching over 7 bases. Per the germline V gene, CDR1 is MNHNS and CDR2 is SASEGT. The trim removed 9 bases at V and 0 bases at J, leaving 8 bases unmatched. This CDR3 contains 14 residues. CDR3 amino acids: CASRWGTNSYEQYV. As DNA, the CDR3 is TGTGCCAGTCGATGGGGGACTAACTCCTACGAGCAGTACGTC.

This clonotype was seen many times. The V call is TRBV12-3 or TRBV12-4, the J call TRBJ1-2, with D possibly being TRBD1 (5 bases). CDR3 length: 14 residues. V was cut by 6 bases and J by 6 bases, with 17 bases left in between. Here the CDR3 reads CASSQSPGSNGYTF. CDR3 DNA sequence: TGTGCCAGCAGCCAATCACCAGGGAGCAATGGCTACACCTTC.

In its sample, this clonotype ranks as medium-sized. The chain is built from TRBV5-1 and TRBJ2-3; no definite D call. The CDR3 is 12 amino acids. Trimming cost V 0 bases and J 4 bases, with 3 bases left between them. Germline CDR1 is SGHRS and CDR2 is YFSETQ. CDR3 residues: CASSLGADTQYF. Written as DNA, the CDR3 is TGCGCCAGCAGCTTGGGCGCAGATACGCAGTATTTT. Combining the CDR3 with reference TRBV5-1 and TRBJ2-3 gives the whole variable domain KAGVTQTPRYLIKTRGQQVTLSCSPISGHRSVSWYQQTPGQGLQFLFEYFSETQRNKGNFPGRFSGRQFSNSRSEMNVSTLELGDSALYLCASSLGADTQYFGPGTRLTVL.

This clonotype has a count of ten or more. The CDR3 bases are TGTGCCAGCAGCCCCGCGGAGACCCAGTACTTC. Translated, it gives CASSPAETQYF. This sequence joins TRBV7-9 and TRBJ2-5; D is undetermined. Germline CDR1 SEHNR, CDR2 FQNEAQ (reference sequence). Trimming removed 5 bases from V and 5 bases from J, with 6 bases in between. This CDR3 region has 11 residues.

This clonotype appeared many times. The J gene is TRBJ2-1, the V gene TRBV29-1; 12 bases are shared with TRBD2. Germline CDR1 SQVTM, CDR2 ANQGSEA. This CDR3 is 14 amino acids long. V lost 5 bases to trimming and J lost 9 bases; unmatched junction nucleotides: 8. The DNA of the CDR3 is TGCAGCGTTTATAGGACTAGCGGGACGGCTGAGCAGTTCTTC. Translating it yields CSVYRTSGTAEQFF.

This clonotype was counted ten times or more. The chain links TRBV28 to TRBJ2-7; no firm D call. V lost 2 bases and J 4 bases, leaving 9 bases between the germline ends. Germline V CDR1 and CDR2: MDHEN, SYDVKM. The CDR3 is 13 residues long. The CDR3 DNA reads TGTGCCAGCAGTTTACCAGGACCGTACGAGCAGTACTTC. Its protein product is CASSLPGPYEQYF.